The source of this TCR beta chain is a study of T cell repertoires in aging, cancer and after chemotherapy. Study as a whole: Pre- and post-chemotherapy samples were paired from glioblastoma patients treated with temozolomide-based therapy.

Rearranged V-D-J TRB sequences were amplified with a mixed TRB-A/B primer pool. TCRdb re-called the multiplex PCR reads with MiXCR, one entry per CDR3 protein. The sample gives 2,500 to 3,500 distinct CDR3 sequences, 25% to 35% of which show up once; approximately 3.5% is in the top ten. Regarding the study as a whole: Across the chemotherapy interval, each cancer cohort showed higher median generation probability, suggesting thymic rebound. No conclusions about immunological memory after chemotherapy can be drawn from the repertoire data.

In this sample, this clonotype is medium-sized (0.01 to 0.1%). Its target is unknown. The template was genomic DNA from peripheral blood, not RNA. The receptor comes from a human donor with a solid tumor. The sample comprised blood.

For the CDR3, the DNA is TGTGCCAGCAGTGTCACGGGACGATCGGGTTCACCCCTCCACTTT. It is translated as CASSVTGRSGSPLHF. V and J are TRBV6-1 and TRBJ1-6, with a weak D call TRBD1 (5 bases). V was trimmed by 4 bases and J by 9 bases, leaving 16 bases between them. This CDR3 spans 15 amino acids. Germline V gene data show CDR1 as MNHNS and CDR2 as SASEGT.